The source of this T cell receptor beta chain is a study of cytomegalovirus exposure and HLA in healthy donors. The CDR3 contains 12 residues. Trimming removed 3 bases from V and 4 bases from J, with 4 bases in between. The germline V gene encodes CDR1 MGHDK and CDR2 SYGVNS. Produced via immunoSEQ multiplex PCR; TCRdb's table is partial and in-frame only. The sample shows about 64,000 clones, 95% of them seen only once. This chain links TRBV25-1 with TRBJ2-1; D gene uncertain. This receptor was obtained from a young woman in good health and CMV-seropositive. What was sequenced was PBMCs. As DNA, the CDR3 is TGTGCCAGCAGTGATTCATACAATGAGCAGTTCTTC. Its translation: CASSDSYNEQFF.